These 17 T cell receptor delta chains share one sample of origin, sequenced in a study of gamma-delta chains in newborns, infants, children (dated by TCRdb to about 2019). Sequenced using an Illumina MiSeq. With CATT, TCRdb called clones again from the public reads; duplicate DNA rows were later joined. The table for this sample lists thousands of delta-chain clones; around 10% of them were counted only once. The ten largest clonotypes hold about 7.1% of the sample. Input material: blood. These receptors all stem from a child who was a newborn, infant or young child, either healthy, febrile or measles-vaccinated (not recorded which).

CDR3: CACDTMEYWEADSTDKLIF. CDR3 bases: TGTGCCTGTGACACCATGGAGTACTGGGAGGCAGATAGTACCGATAAACTCATCTTT. V and J are TRDV2 and TRDJ1; the D gene is possibly TRDD3 (6 bases). Per germline, CDR1 GEAIGNYY and CDR2 EKD. Trimming removed 0 bases at V and 2 bases at J, with 24 bases between. CDR3 size: 19 residues.

This clone was seen only a few times. A much bigger clone sits one base away, suggesting this may be a read error. The sample carries other DNA sequences with the same CDR3. The CDR3 sequence: CACDTISSADKLIF. The CDR3 nucleotides are TGTGCCTGTGACACTATATCCTCGGCCGACAAACTCATCTTT. The V and J genes are TRDV2 and TRDJ1, with D unresolved. Germline lookup yields CDR1 GEAIGNYY and CDR2 EKD. This CDR3 has 14 amino acids.

The rearrangement uses TRDV2 and TRDJ1; possibly TRDD2 or TRDD3 for D (8 bases each). TCRdb records no J gene; here it was assigned by comparing the DNA to germline. The germline V and J ends were trimmed by 0 bases and 3 bases, with 37 bases remaining between them. The CDR3 is 23 amino acids. Germline CDR1 reads GEAIGNYY; CDR2 reads EKD. The CDR3 nucleotides read TGTGCCTGTGACACCCTCAGCTGGACTTCCTACTGGCCGGGGGAGGGATACGCCGATAAACTCATCTTT. As protein: CACDTLSWTSYWPGEGYADKLIF.

The table lists this clone with a few counts. V is TRDV2 and J is TRDJ1; 13 bases fit TRDD3. Trimming cost V 3 bases and J 3 bases; bases outside gene matches: 9. Germline CDR1 and CDR2: GEAIGNYY and EKD. The length of the CDR3 is 17 residues. The CDR3 region is CACDSLTGGYASDKLIF. The CDR3 bases are TGTGCCTGTGACTCCCTCACTGGGGGATACGCCTCCGATAAACTCATCTTT.

By share, this clone ranks as large. The sample contains more than one DNA sequence encoding this CDR3. This rearrangement joins TRDV2 to TRDJ3; 11 positions agree with TRDD3. The CDR3 is made up of 19 amino acids. Germline loops: CDR1 GEAIGNYY, CDR2 EKD. Germline trimming cut 0 bases from V and 0 bases from J; bases unmatched to any gene: 3. CDR3 nucleotides: TGTGCCTGTGACACCGTACTGGGGGATAGCTCCTGGGACACCCGACAGATGTTTTTC. Amino acid sequence: CACDTVLGDSSWDTRQMFF.

As to this clone: This clone may be a read error of a much larger clone one base away. The rearrangement uses TRDV2 and TRDJ1, with 8 bases matching TRDD3. This CDR3 is 17 amino acids long. CDR1 GEAIGNYY and CDR2 EKD come from the germline V gene. V was pared by 1 base and J by 3 bases, with 12 bases of the junction left unmatched. The CDR3 region has the DNA TGTGCCTGTGACACACTGGGGGCTGAGGTGTACTCCGATAAACTCATCTTT. It yields the protein CACDTLGAEVYSDKLIF.

The sample holds a few counts of this clone. The rearrangement links TRDV2 to TRDJ3; 7 bases line up with TRDD3. The CDR3 is 18 residues long. After removal of 2 bases from V and 0 bases from J, the junction contained 6 bases not matched to a gene. Germline loops: CDR1 GEAIGNYY, CDR2 EKD. The DNA of the CDR3 is TGTGCCTGTGACAAAGTACTGGGGAGCTCCTGGGACACCCGACAGATGTTTTTC. Encoded protein: CACDKVLGSSWDTRQMFF.

This clone was observed a few times. A read error may explain this, as a much larger clone is one base away. Other nucleotide sequences in the sample specify the same CDR3. The chain has TRDV2 and TRDJ1, with 7 bases lining up with TRDD3. Germline V gives CDR1 GEAIGNYY, CDR2 EKD. The CDR3 consists of 20 residues. The V segment lost 3 bases and the J segment 3 bases; nucleotides outside the gene matches: 24. CDR3 sequence (DNA): TGTGCCTGTGACCAAGTATTACCCTACACTGGGGACGTCAAGGCCGATAAACTCATCTTT. This gives the protein CACDQVLPYTGDVKADKLIF.

The chain is built from TRDV2 and TRDJ3, with 7 nucleotides matching TRDD3. Assignment of the J gene here rests on matching the DNA to germline, because TCRdb gives none. The CDR3 has 22 amino acids. Germline CDR1 is GEAIGNYY and CDR2 is EKD. Trimming at V came to 0 bases and at J to 2 bases, leaving 18 bases not matched to a gene. The CDR3 here is CACDTLSTGESQRPWDTRQMFF. CDR3 sequence (DNA): TGTGCCTGTGACACCTTGAGCACTGGGGAGTCCCAACGCCCCTGGGACACCCGACAGATGTTTTTC.

This clone is classed as medium-sized. The rearrangement joins TRDV2 to TRDJ1, with D possibly being TRDD3 (6 bases). The V end was cut by 0 bases, the J end by 0 bases, with 16 bases between. This CDR3 spans 17 amino acids. Per the germline V gene, CDR1 is GEAIGNYY and CDR2 is EKD. This CDR3 reads CACDTLGGYQYTDKLIF. CDR3 DNA sequence: TGTGCCTGTGACACCTTGGGGGGCTACCAGTACACCGATAAACTCATCTTT.

This clone turned up a few times. The same CDR3 also results from other DNA sequences found in this sample. In nucleotides, the CDR3 is TGTGCCTGTGATACCGTAGGGCTGGGGGATACTACCGATAAACTCATCTTT. It codes for CACDTVGLGDTTDKLIF. The chain has TRDV2 and TRDJ1; 11 nucleotides align to TRDD3. This CDR3 comprises 17 residues. Unmatched junction bases numbered 11, after V lost 4 bases and J lost 2 bases. Per the germline V gene, CDR1 is GEAIGNYY and CDR2 is EKD.

This clone has just a few counts. Germline and junction disagree at one end, which may indicate a read error. The rearrangement joins TRDV2 to TRDJ2; 10 positions match TRDD3. Germline values: CDR1 GEAIGNYY, CDR2 EKD. This CDR3 contains 19 residues. The CDR3 region is CACDPTTYGGYALTTQLFF. In nucleotides, the CDR3 is TGTGCCTGTGACCCCACCACCTACGGGGGATACGCTTTGACAACACAACTCTTCTTT.

With regard to this clone: The protein given in TCRdb and the translation of the DNA differ at residue 5, and the sequence presented here derives from the DNA. CDR3 sequence (DNA): TGTGCTCTTGGGGGACGTTCGGGATACGCCGATAAACTCATCTTT. Translating gives CALGGRSGYADKLIF. This chain uses TRDV1 with TRDJ1, with 8 bases fitting TRDD3. The CDR3 contains 15 residues. The ends lost 4 bases at V and 3 bases at J; junction bases unmatched: 7. Per germline, CDR1 TSWWSYY and CDR2 QGS.

This clone has only a few counts. An end of the junction differs from the germline gene, which may be a read error. The chain has TRDV1 and TRDJ1; possible D gene TRDD3, 6 bases. The CDR3 is 15 amino acids. Germline loops: CDR1 TSWWSYY, CDR2 QGS. The DNA of the CDR3 is TGTGCTCCTGGGGACCAACCTTTTTACACCGATAAACTCATCTTT. This codes for CAPGDQPFYTDKLIF.

The chain is built from TRDV2 and TRDJ1; 13 nucleotides line up with TRDD3. This CDR3 is built from 17 residues. Looked up from germline, CDR1 is GEAIGNYY and CDR2 is EKD. J lost 8 bases, V lost 0 bases, and 11 bases had no gene match. The CDR3 nucleotides are TGTGCCTGTGACACCCTTATGACTGGGGGATACGACGGGAAACTCATCTTT. Its protein is CACDTLMTGGYDGKLIF.

This clone occurred once. The V segment is TRDV2, and no J call was made; TRDD3 is taken as the D call from the table, unchecked against the DNA. The length of the CDR3 is 16 residues. Germline CDR1 is GEAIGNYY and CDR2 is EKD. CDR3 residues: CAWDSILGDRKDKIIF. The CDR3 DNA sequence: TGTGCCTGGGACAGCATACTGGGGGATCGAAAAGATAAAATCATCTTT.

V usage is TRDV2 and J usage is TRDJ1; 9 bases match TRDD3. In germline, CDR1 is GEAIGNYY, CDR2 EKD. This CDR3 has 15 residues. J gave up 1 base and V 3 bases, and 5 bases lay outside the gene matches. The CDR3: CACDYTGGRTDKLIF. The CDR3 coding sequence is TGTGCCTGTGACTATACTGGGGGACGCACCGATAAACTCATCTTT.